The 4 T cell receptor beta chains below were found in one sample sequenced in a study of Ad26.COV2.S vaccination and SARS-CoV-2 variants. Clones were sequenced by immunoSEQ multiplex PCR, and TCRdb holds only the in-frame ones, with some missing. There are over 85,000 clones in the sample; about four fifths occur only once, and around a sixth lies in the top ten. The starting material was peripheral blood, obtained after recovery from COVID-19. Source of these receptors: a human donor who had recovered from COVID-19.

The chain recombines TRBV7-2 with TRBJ1-3, with D perhaps matching TRBD1 (6 bases). Per the germline V gene, CDR1 is SGHTA and CDR2 is FQGNSA. Trimming removed 5 bases from V and 1 base from J, with 12 bases in between. CDR3 size: 15 residues. CDR3 coding DNA: TGTGCCAGCAGCACAAACAGGGATTCTGGAAACACCATATATTTT. As protein: CASSTNRDSGNTIYF.

Only a few counts were recorded for this clone. The V and J genes are TRBV12-5 and TRBJ1-3; D not certain. This CDR3 region has 14 residues. Trimming left V 6 bases short and J 0 bases short, with 9 bases between. CDR1 is LGHNT, CDR2 FRNRAP, per germline. The CDR3 region is CASGSIPSGNTIYF. DNA for the CDR3: TGTGCTAGTGGGAGCATCCCCTCTGGAAACACCATATATTTT. Combining the CDR3 with reference TRBV12-5 and TRBJ1-3 gives the whole variable domain DARVTQTPRHKVTEMGQEVTMRCQPILGHNTVFWYRQTMMQGLELLAYFRNRAPLDDSGMPKDRFSAEMPDATLATLKIQPSEPRDSAVYFCASGSIPSGNTIYFGEGSWLTVV.

The chain is built from TRBV7-2 and TRBJ2-7; D uncertain. This CDR3 contains 14 residues. Trimming pared 2 bases from V and 2 bases from J, leaving 10 bases between. Germline V gene sequence: CDR1 SGHTA, CDR2 FQGNSA. The CDR3 nucleotides read TGTGCCAGCAGCTTATTGAGTGTCCCCTACGAGCAGTACTTC. Its protein is CASSLLSVPYEQYF.

The chain combines TRBV25-1 with TRBJ1-4, with a tentative D call TRBD1 (6 bases). The germline gives CDR1 MGHDK, CDR2 SYGVNS. V was clipped by 6 bases and J by 3 bases, with 14 bases between them. The CDR3 runs 15 residues. The CDR3 loop is CASRAWGQANEKLFF. The CDR3 bases are TGTGCCAGCAGGGCGTGGGGGCAAGCTAATGAAAAACTGTTTTTT.